This TCR beta chain was sequenced in a study of glioma-infiltrating T cells. Study conclusions and caveats: Tissue and blood shared very few CDR3 sequences.

This clonotype was seen only once. Its specificity is unknown. Using RNA template, CDR3s of TCR alpha and beta were amplified with iRepertoire arm-PCR. Via MiXCR, TCRdb re-called the multiplex PCR reads, giving one row per CDR3 protein. The data contain under 150,000 distinct CDR3 sequences, about 25% of them singletons. Germline lookup yields CDR1 ENHRY and CDR2 SYGVKD. This CDR3 spans 13 amino acids. The germline V and J ends were trimmed by 0 bases and 14 bases, with 14 bases remaining between them. The material sequenced was glioma tissue, nonneoplastic brain tissue, or PBMCs (not recorded which). The receptor's source is a human donor with low-grade glioma or glioblastoma, undergoing nonglioma brain surgery, or in good health (not recorded which). The rearrangement uses TRBV10-3 and TRBJ2-4; possible D gene TRBD2, 6 bases. The CDR3 is CAISESYAGWEYF. The CDR3 DNA is TGTGCCATCAGTGAGTCTTATGCGGGGTGGGAGTACTTC.